Given below is one T cell receptor beta chain in context. Antigen: not known. The data belong to a study of cytomegalovirus exposure and HLA in healthy donors. Study outcomes and limitations: It was likely that a cluster of highly shared sequence variants was a sequencing artifact. Investigators reported around 150 TCR beta chains as tied to cytomegalovirus. Beyond CMV serostatus, there was no information to go on about immune exposure.

The study ran its PCR with 60 Vbeta and 13 Jbeta primers. The protocol was immunoSEQ multiplex PCR, while the TCRdb copy is restricted to in-frame clones and leaves out a portion. The data contain roughly 120,000 clones, 77% of them singletons. The CDR3 covers 13 residues. Germline V lookup: CDR1 GTSNPN, CDR2 SVGIG (reference sequence). Losses at the gene ends were 7 bases for V and 7 bases for J; bases not matched to a gene: 11. Sequences were obtained from PBMCs. The rearrangement links TRBV30 to TRBJ1-1; 8 bases are a match to TRBD1. The clonotype comes from a woman aged 40 to 50 in good health and CMV-seropositive. As DNA, the CDR3 is TGTGCCTACTCCGGGACAGGCCCCCGTGAAGCTTTCTTT. Translation gives CAYSGTGPREAFF.